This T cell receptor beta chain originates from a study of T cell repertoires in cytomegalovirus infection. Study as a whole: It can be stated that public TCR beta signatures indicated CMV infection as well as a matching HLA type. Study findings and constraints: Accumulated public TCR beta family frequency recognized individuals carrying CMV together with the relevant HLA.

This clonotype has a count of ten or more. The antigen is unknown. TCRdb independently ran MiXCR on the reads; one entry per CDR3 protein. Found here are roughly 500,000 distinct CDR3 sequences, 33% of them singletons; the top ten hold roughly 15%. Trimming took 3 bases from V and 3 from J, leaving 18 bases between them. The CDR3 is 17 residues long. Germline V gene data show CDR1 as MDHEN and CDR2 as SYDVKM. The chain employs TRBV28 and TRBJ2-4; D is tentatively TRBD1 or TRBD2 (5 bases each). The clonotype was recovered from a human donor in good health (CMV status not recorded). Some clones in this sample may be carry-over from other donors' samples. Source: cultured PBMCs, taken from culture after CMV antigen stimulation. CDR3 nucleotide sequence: TGTGCCAGCAGTTTCGAAACGGGGCTGGTGGGCAAAAACATTCAGTACTTC. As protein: CASSFETGLVGKNIQYF.